This is a list of T cell receptor beta chains from one sample in a study of early T cells in non-severe SARS-CoV-2 infection. TCRdb re-called the 5' RACE reads with MiXCR, one entry per CDR3 protein. The table has about 56,000 distinct CDR3 sequences, roughly a tenth seen once. Sequences were obtained from whole blood. Every receptor here comes from an adult who was a healthcare worker with PCR-confirmed SARS-CoV-2 infection or an uninfected control (not recorded which). Each CDR3 is given with its conserved first and last residue. Each record gives: clone size, D gene, V gene, J gene, CDR3 DNA, CDR3 protein. The D gene is left open where the match is weak. Expanded clones get a size class; other rows say once, few or many, or leave the size out.

>few|.|TRBV7-2|TRBJ2-1
TGTGCCAGCAGCCCATTCTCCGTACCGGTTGAGCAGTTCTTC
CASSPFSVPVEQFF
>few|TRBD1|TRBV24-1|TRBJ2-5
TGTGCCACCAGTGATTCAGGGACAGGGCAAGAGACCCAGTACTTC
CATSDSGTGQETQYF
>few|TRBD1|TRBV11-1|TRBJ1-1
TGTGCCAGCAGCCCCGACAGGGGCTTTTCGGAAGCTTTCTTT
CASSPDRGFSEAFF
>.|.|TRBV3-2|TRBJ2-2
TGTGCCAGCAGCCAAGGGTTGACAGGTCCCACCGGGGAGCTGTTTTTT
CASSQGLTGPTGELFF
>.|.|TRBV24-1|TRBJ2-2
TGTGCCACCCGAAACAGGGACACCGGGGAGCTGTTTTTT
CATRNRDTGELFF
>many|TRBD2|TRBV20-1|TRBJ2-2
TGCAGTGCTAGGTTTAGCGGGAGAGGGGACACCGGGGAGCTGTTTTTT
CSARFSGRGDTGELFF
>many|.|TRBV18|TRBJ1-4
TGTGCCAGCTCACCACCGGGAGGAGTTAATGAAAAACTGTTTTTT
CASSPPGGVNEKLFF
>many|TRBD1|TRBV29-1|TRBJ2-5
TGCAGCGTGTGGACAGGGGGCATGGAGACCCAGTACTTC
CSVWTGGMETQYF
>many|TRBD2|TRBV9|TRBJ2-5
TGTGCCAGCAGCCGGGGACTAGCACGCGAGGAGACCCAGTACTTC
CASSRGLAREETQYF
>.|TRBD1|TRBV2|TRBJ2-3
TGTGCCAGCAGTCGGACAGGGGTGACAGAAACGCAGTATTTT
CASSRTGVTETQYF
>many|.|TRBV20-1|TRBJ2-3
TGCAGTGCTAGAGAATACGTCGGCCGTCCCACAGATACGCAGTATTTT
CSAREYVGRPTDTQYF
>many|.|TRBV20-1|TRBJ2-3
TGCAGTGCTAGTAACGGGTTATCCTATGTTAGGGGCACAGATACGCAGTATTTT
CSASNGLSYVRGTDTQYF
>.|.|TRBV7-2|TRBJ2-1
TGTGCCAGCAGCTTCGGACTCTACAATGAGCAGTTCTTC
CASSFGLYNEQFF
>many|.|TRBV21-1|TRBJ2-7
TGTGCCAGCAGGATCACCGGATCTAGGCACGAGCAGTACTTC
CASRITGSRHEQYF
>many|TRBD1|TRBV5-1|TRBJ1-1
TGCGCCAGCAGCGTCGGACAGGGTACCACTGAAGCTTTCTTT
CASSVGQGTTEAFF
>many|TRBD2|TRBV7-2|TRBJ2-1
TGTGCCAGCAGCTCCCAATTAGCGGGAGGGACCGGTGAGCAGTTCTTC
CASSSQLAGGTGEQFF
>.|TRBD1|TRBV7-8|TRBJ2-7
TGTGCCAGCAGCCCGCGAAACCGGGACAGTTCCTACGAGCAGTACTTC
CASSPRNRDSSYEQYF
>many|.|TRBV27|TRBJ2-3
TGTGCCAGCAGTAGAGTACAGGGTAGTGGGCGAGATACGCAGTATTTT
CASSRVQGSGRDTQYF
>.|.|TRBV18|TRBJ2-1
TGTGCCAGCTCACCACGAAAGGGAAGCTCCTACAATGAGCAGTTCTTC
CASSPRKGSSYNEQFF